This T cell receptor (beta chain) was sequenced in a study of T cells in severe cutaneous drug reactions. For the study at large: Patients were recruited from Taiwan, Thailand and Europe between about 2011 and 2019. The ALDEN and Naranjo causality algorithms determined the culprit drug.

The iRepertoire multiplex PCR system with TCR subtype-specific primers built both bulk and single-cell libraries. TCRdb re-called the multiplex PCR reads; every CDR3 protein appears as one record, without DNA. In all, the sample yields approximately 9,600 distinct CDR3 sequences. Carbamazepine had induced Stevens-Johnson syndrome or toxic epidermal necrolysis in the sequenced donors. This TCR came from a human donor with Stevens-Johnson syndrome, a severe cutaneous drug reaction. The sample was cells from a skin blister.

CDR3 sequence reads: CASKGSNQPQHF. The chain joins TRBV12-3 or TRBV12-4 to TRBJ1-5. There are 12 residues in the CDR3.